The clone carrying this TCR beta chain was found many times. Its specificity is unknown. Samples came from axillary lymph nodes draining the breast cancer. This specimen belongs to a study of breast tumors, draining lymph nodes, adjacent tissues. Study-wide points: Tumor TCR diversity was below lymph nodes but above nontumor tissue. Tumor T cell lymph node origin was a supported hypothesis, not proven. Compared with basal-like, luminal-like tumors shared significantly more repertoire with nontumor tissue.

V was pared by 2 bases and J by 5 bases, with 7 bases between. The CDR3 contains 12 residues. Germline V lookup: CDR1 SEHNR, CDR2 FQNEAQ (reference sequence). A single record per CDR3 protein comes from TCRdb applying MiXCR to the multiplex PCR reads. The sample includes approximately 230,000 distinct CDR3 sequences, less than 40% of them seen just once. Sequenced material: axillary lymph node tissue. This clonotype was obtained from a female donor with breast cancer. Some clones in this sample may be carry-over from other donors' samples. The genes are TRBV7-9 and TRBJ2-7; no firm D call. For the CDR3, the DNA is TGTGCCAGCAGCTTATGGAGCCACGAGCAGTACTTC. Amino acids: CASSLWSHEQYF.